This T cell receptor (beta chain) was observed in a study of T cells in Graves' hyperthyroidism and ophthalmopathy. Study results and limitations: The model identified upcoming ophthalmopathy a median about 6.5 months ahead of onset.

Concerning this clonotype itself: Its target is not known.

Before ophthalmopathy appeared, progressors gave blood at initial hyperthyroidism diagnosis. PBMCs came from 9 to 10 ml fresh peripheral blood. Trimming stripped 3 bases from V and 5 bases from J, with 4 bases between. Germline V lookup: CDR1 LGHNT, CDR2 FRNRAP. The CDR3 length is 11 residues. RNA transcripts were the template for amplifying TCR beta CDR3 regions. The HTBI set primed first-round TCR CDR3 RT-PCR. TCRdb ran MiXCR on the multiplex PCR reads and lists one entry per CDR3 protein. The table shows about 290,000 distinct CDR3 sequences, with approximately 12% occurring only once. The sequenced sample was blood. The receptor comes from a woman aged 25 to 39 with Graves' hyperthyroidism that later progressed to Graves' ophthalmopathy. This rearrangement joins TRBV12-5 to TRBJ2-5; D gene uncertain. The CDR3 DNA reads as TGTGCTAGTGGTTTCGGGGAGACCCAGTACTTC. Its translation: CASGFGETQYF. Supplemented by reference TRBV12-5 and TRBJ2-5, the full variable domain reads DARVTQTPRHKVTEMGQEVTMRCQPILGHNTVFWYRQTMMQGLELLAYFRNRAPLDDSGMPKDRFSAEMPDATLATLKIQPSEPRDSAVYFCASGFGETQYFGPGTRLLVL.